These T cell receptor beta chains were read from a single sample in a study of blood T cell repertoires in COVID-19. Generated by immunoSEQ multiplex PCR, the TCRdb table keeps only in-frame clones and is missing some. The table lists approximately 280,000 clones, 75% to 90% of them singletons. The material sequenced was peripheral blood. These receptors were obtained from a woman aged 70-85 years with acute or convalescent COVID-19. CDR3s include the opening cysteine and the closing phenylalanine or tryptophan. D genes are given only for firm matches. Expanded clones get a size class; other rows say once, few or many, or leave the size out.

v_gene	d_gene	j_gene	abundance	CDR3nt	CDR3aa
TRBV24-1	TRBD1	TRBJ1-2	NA	TGTGCCACCAGTGATAACCGGGACAGGGGGAGCTACACCTTC	CATSDNRDRGSYTF
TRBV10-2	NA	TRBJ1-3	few	TGCGCCAGCAGTGGGGGGCCCAGTCCTTCTTCTGGAAACACCATATATTTT	CASSGGPSPSSGNTIYF
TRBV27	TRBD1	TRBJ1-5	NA	TGTGCCAGCAGTCCACGGACAGGGGGCTATCAGCCCCAGCATTTT	CASSPRTGGYQPQHF
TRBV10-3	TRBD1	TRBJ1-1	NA	TGTGCCATCAGCCCGGACAGGTCGAACACTGAAGCTTTCTTT	CAISPDRSNTEAFF
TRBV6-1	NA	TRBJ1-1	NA	TGTGCCAGCAGTGACGGTCAGAACACTGAAGCTTTCTTT	CASSDGQNTEAFF
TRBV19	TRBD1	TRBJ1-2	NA	TGTGCCAGCACAGGGGGCAGCTTTGGCTACACCTTC	CASTGGSFGYTF
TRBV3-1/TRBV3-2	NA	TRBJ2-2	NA	TGTGCCAGCAGCCAAGTTGGGGGGGCAACCGGGGAGCTGTTTTTT	CASSQVGGATGELFF
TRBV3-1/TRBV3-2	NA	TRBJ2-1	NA	TGTGCCAGCAGCCAAGCTGCGGTGAAGATTTACAATGAGCAGTTCTTC	CASSQAAVKIYNEQFF
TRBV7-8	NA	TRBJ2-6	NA	TGTGCCAGCAGCTTTTTGAGCTCTGGGGCCAACGTCCTGACTTTC	CASSFLSSGANVLTF
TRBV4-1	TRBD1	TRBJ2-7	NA	TGCGCCAGCAGCCTCCCAGGTGACAGGGGTAAGCAGTACTTC	CASSLPGDRGKQYF
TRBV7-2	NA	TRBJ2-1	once	TGTGCCAGCAGCTCGGACAGAGGCTCCTACAATGAGCAGTTCTTC	CASSSDRGSYNEQFF
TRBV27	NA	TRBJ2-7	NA	TGTGCCAGCCGTCGAGGGGGATACGAGCAGTACTTC	CASRRGGYEQYF
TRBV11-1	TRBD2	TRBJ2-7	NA	TGTGCCAGCAGCTTGGGAGGGAACTACGAGCAGTACTTC	CASSLGGNYEQYF
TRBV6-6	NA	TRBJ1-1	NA	TGTGCCAGCACAGTATTGGCCGGGGGGAACACTGAAGCTTTCTTT	CASTVLAGGNTEAFF
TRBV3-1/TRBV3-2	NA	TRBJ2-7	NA	TGTGCCAGCAGCCAAGGGGCCGAGCAGTACTTC	CASSQGAEQYF
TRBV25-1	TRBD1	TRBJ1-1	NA	TGTGCCAGCAGACAGGGGGCCCTTGAAGCTTTCTTT	CASRQGALEAFF
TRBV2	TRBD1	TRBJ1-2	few	TGTGCCAGCAACCTCAAAGGGACAGGGCAGGGCTACACCTTC	CASNLKGTGQGYTF
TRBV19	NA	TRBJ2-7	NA	TGTGCCAGTAGTCCTTCTCCGACAGGCTCCTACGAGCAGTACTTC	CASSPSPTGSYEQYF
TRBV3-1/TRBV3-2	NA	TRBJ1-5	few	TGTGCCAGCAGCCAAGCAGGGATCGGTTCCAATCAGCCCCAGCATTTT	CASSQAGIGSNQPQHF
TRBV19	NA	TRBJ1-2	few	TGTGCCAGTAGTCCCCCGGGGGGGCTCGAAAATGGCTACACCTTC	CASSPPGGLENGYTF
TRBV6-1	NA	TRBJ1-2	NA	TGTGCCAGCAGTGAAGCGCAGACAGCTTATGGCTACACCTTC	CASSEAQTAYGYTF
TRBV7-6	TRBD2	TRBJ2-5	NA	TGTGCCAGCAGCCGTGACGGTAGCGGGGAAGGAGAGACCCAGTACTTC	CASSRDGSGEGETQYF
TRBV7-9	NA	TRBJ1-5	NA	TGTGCCAGCAGCTTAGTCGGGGGAAGGGTAGACAGCAATCAGCCCCAGCATTTT	CASSLVGGRVDSNQPQHF
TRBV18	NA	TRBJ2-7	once	TGTGCCAGCTCACGGGCCGGCGACAGCTCCTACGAGCAGTACTTC	CASSRAGDSSYEQYF
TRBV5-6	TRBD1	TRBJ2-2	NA	TGTGCCAGCAGCGCATACAGGGGCACCGGGGAGCTGTTTTTT	CASSAYRGTGELFF
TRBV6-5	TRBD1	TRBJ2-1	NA	TGTGCCAGCAGGGGACAGGGTATCTACAATGAGCAGTTCTTC	CASRGQGIYNEQFF
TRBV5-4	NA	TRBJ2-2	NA	TGTGCCAGCAGCTCAGGGGCTACCGGGGAGCTGTTTTTT	CASSSGATGELFF
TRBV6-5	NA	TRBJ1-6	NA	TGTGCCAGCAGCCTAGAAGGCCCCTATAATTCACCCCTCCACTTT	CASSLEGPYNSPLHF
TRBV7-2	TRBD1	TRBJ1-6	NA	TGTGCCAGCAGCCCCCCGGGACAGGGCAGCACACCCCTCCACTTT	CASSPPGQGSTPLHF
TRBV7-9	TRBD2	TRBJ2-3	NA	TGTGCCAGCAGGAAACAAGCGGGGGCCTCCACAGATACGCAGTATTTT	CASRKQAGASTDTQYF